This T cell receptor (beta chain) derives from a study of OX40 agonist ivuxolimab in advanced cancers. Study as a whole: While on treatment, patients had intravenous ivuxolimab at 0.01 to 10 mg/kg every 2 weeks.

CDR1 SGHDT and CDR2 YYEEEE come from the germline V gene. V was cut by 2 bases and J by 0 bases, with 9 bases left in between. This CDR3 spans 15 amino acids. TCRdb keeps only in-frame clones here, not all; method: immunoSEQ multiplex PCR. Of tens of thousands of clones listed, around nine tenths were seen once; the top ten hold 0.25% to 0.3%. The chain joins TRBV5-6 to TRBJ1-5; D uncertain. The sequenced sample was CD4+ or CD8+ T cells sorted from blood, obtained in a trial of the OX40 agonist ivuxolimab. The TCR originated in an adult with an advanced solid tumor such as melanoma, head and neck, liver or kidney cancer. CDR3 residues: CASSLSRHSNQPQHF. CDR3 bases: TGTGCCAGCAGCTTAAGCAGACATAGCAATCAGCCCCAGCATTTT.